The subject of this entry is one T cell receptor beta chain. In the source study's methods: Estimated nucleated cell counts came from reference gene primer amplification. Generated by immunoSEQ multiplex PCR, the TCRdb table keeps only in-frame clones and is missing some. V and J calls and clone size are as listed in that table; D and trimming were resolved from the DNA. The data contain tens of thousands of clones, 65% to 90% of them singletons. This entry comes from a study of blood T cell repertoires in COVID-19. Study context: The study drew acute and convalescent COVID-19 samples from the United States, Italy and Spain.

The CDR3 is 14 amino acids. The germline gives CDR1 KGHDR, CDR2 SFDVKD. The ends were cut back, 3 bases at V and 5 bases at J, with 13 bases in the middle. This rearrangement joins TRBV24-1 to TRBJ2-7; tentatively, D is TRBD2 (7 bases). The clonotype was recovered from a man between 65 and 85 years old with active or convalescent COVID-19. Sequencing was carried out using peripheral blood. DNA of the CDR3: TGTGCCACCAGTGATAGGGGGGCGGGAGACGAGCAGTACTTC. It is translated as CATSDRGAGDEQYF.